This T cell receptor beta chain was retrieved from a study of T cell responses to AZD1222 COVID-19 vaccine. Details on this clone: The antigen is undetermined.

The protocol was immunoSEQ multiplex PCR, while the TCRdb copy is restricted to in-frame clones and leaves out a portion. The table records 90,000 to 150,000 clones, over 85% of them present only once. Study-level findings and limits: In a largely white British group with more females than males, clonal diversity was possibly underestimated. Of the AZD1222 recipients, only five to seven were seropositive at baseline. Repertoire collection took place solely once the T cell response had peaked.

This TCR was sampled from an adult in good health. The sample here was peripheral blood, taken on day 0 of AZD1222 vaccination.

The CDR3 DNA reads TGTGCCACCAGCATGCCCAGGGGATACACTGAAGCTTTCTTT. Translating it yields CATSMPRGYTEAFF. The chain is built from TRBV15 and TRBJ1-1, with a weak D call TRBD1 (6 bases). Germline V gene lookup returns CDR1 LNHNV and CDR2 YYDKDF (reference sequence). Trimming shortened V by 4 bases and J by 3 bases, and 12 bases separated the two germline ends. The CDR3 length is 14 residues. The full variable domain, its missing parts supplied by reference TRBV15 and TRBJ1-1, is DAMVIQNPRYQVTQFGKPVTLSCSQTLNHNVMYWYQQKSSQAPKLLFHYYDKDFNNEADTPDNFQSRRPNTSFCFLDIRSPGLGDTAMYLCATSMPRGYTEAFFGQGTRLTVV.